This T cell receptor beta chain was sequenced in a study of T cell repertoires in cytomegalovirus infection. As for the study in general: TCR beta signatures that were public indicated CMV infection and matching HLA type. General observations from the study: Cumulated frequencies of public TCR beta families served to identify carriers of CMV plus the relevant HLA. It was HLA-C-restricted CMV-specific TCR beta clonotypes that dominated the response ex vivo.

One entry per CDR3 protein results from TCRdb running MiXCR on the reads. The sample has some 110,000 distinct CDR3 sequences, 9.5% to 13% seen once. In its sample, this clonotype was seen many times. What it binds is not known. Sequencing input: PBMCs, sequenced either directly or after in vitro stimulation (not recorded which). The clonotype comes from a human donor in good health (CMV status not recorded). Some clones in this sample may be carry-over from other donors' samples.

DNA of the CDR3: TGTGCCAGCAGCTTATACCTAGCGGGAGCCCAAGAGACCCAGTACTTC. Translated: CASSLYLAGAQETQYF. The chain carries TRBV7-8 and TRBJ2-5; 10 bases agree with TRBD2. Germline assignment: CDR1 SGHVS and CDR2 FQNEAQ. The CDR3 covers 16 residues. After removal of 2 bases from V and 1 base from J, the junction contained 4 bases not matched to a gene.